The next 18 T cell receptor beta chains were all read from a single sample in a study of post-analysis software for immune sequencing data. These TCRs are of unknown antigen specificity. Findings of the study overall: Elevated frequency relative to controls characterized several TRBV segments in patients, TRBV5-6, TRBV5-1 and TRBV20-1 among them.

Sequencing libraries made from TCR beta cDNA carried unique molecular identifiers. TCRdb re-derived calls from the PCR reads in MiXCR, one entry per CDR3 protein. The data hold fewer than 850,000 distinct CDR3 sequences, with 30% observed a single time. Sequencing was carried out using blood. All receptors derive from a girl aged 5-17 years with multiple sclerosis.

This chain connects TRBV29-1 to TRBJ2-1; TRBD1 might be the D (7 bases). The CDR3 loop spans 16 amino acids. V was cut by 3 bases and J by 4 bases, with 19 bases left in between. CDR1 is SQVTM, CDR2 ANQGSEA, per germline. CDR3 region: CSVEGWAGGLYNEQFF. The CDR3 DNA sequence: TGCAGCGTTGAGGGGTGGGCAGGGGGGCTTTACAATGAGCAGTTCTTC.

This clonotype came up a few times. CDR3 in amino acids: CASSEGRQYYSNQPQHF. CDR3 nucleotide sequence: TGTGCCAGCAGTGAGGGCAGACAATATTATAGCAATCAGCCCCAGCATTTT. The J gene is TRBJ1-5, the V gene TRBV2, with D unclear. The ends were cut back, 3 bases at V and 0 bases at J, with 15 bases in the middle. Per germline, CDR1 SNHLY and CDR2 FYNNEI. The CDR3 consists of 17 residues. Full variable domain (missing parts from reference TRBV2 and TRBJ1-5): EPEVTQTPSHQVTQMGQEVILRCVPISNHLYFYWYRQILGQKVEFLVSFYNNEISEKSEIFDDQFSVERPDGSNFTLKIRSTKLEDSAMYFCASSEGRQYYSNQPQHFGDGTRLSIL.

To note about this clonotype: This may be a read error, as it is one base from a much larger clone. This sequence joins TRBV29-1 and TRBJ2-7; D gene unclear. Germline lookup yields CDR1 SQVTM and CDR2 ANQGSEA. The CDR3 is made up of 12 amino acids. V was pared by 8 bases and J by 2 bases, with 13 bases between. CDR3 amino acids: CSIRRNTYEQYF. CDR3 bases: TGCAGCATTAGAAGGAACACCTACGAGCAGTACTTC.

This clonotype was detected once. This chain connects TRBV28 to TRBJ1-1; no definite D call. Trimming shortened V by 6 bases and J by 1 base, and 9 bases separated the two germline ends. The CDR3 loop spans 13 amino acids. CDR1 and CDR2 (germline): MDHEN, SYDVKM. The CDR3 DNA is TGTGCCAGCAGGTGGATGGGGAACACTGAAGCTTTCTTT. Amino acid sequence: CASRWMGNTEAFF.

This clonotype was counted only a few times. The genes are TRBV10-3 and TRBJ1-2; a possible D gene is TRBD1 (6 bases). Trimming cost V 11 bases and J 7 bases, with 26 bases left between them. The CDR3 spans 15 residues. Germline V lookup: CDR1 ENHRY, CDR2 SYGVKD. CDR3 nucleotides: TGTGCCTCACTGGGGGCAGGGCGAAAAGTAGGTGGCTACACCTTC. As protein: CASLGAGRKVGGYTF.

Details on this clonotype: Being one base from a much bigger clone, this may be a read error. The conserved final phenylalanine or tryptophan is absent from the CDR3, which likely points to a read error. CDR3 sequence reads: CASGLGGTRQETQYC. The CDR3 DNA follows: TGTGCTAGTGGTTTAGGAGGAACTCGCCAAGAGACCCAGTACTGC. The chain joins TRBV12-5 to TRBJ2-7; TRBD2 might be the D (5 bases). The J call is in doubt because the DNA end fits TRBJ2-5 better. The CDR3 has 15 amino acids. Germline values: CDR1 LGHNT, CDR2 FRNRAP.

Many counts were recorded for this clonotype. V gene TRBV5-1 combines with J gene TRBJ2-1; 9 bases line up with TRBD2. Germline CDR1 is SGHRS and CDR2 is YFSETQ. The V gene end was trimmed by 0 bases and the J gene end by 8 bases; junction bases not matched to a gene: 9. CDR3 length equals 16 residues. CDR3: CASSLGVSGSFHEQFF. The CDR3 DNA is TGCGCCAGCAGCTTGGGGGTTAGCGGGAGTTTTCATGAGCAGTTCTTC.

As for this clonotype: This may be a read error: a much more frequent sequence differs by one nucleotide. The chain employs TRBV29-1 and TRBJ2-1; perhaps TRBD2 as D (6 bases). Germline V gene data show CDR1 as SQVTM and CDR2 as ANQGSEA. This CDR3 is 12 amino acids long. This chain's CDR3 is CGVEAGAPGGFF. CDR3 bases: TGCGGCGTTGAAGCCGGGGCCCCCGGGGGGTTCTTC.

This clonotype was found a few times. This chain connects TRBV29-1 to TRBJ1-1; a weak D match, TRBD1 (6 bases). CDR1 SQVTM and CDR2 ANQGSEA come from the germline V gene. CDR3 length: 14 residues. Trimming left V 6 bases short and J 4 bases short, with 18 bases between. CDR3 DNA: TGCAGCGTGAACTGGGGGCTCCGGGCCACTGAAGCTTTCTTT. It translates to CSVNWGLRATEAFF.

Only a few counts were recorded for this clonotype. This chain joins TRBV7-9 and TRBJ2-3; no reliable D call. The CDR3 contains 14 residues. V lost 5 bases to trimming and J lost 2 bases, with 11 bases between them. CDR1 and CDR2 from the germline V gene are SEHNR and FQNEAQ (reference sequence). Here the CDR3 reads CASSPSISTDTQYF. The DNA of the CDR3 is TGTGCCAGCAGCCCCAGTATTTCCACAGATACGCAGTATTTT.

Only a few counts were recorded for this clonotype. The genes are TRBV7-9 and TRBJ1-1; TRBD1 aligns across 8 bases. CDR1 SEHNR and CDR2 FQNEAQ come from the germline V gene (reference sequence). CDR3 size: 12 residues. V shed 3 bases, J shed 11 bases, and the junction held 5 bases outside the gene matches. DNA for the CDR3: TGTGCCAGCAGCTTGAACAGGGGGGATGCTTTCTTT. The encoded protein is CASSLNRGDAFF.

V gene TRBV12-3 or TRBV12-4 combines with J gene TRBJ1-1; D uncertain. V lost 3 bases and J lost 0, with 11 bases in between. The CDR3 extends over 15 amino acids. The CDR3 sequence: CASSFRVSMNTEAFF. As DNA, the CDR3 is TGTGCCAGCAGTTTCCGGGTCTCCATGAACACTGAAGCTTTCTTT.

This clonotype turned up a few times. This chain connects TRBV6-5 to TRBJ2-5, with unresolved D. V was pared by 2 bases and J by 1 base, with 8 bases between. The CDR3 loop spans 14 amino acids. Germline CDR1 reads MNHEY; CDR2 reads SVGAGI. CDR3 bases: TGTGCCAGCAGTTACGGGTCAGTCCAAGAGACCCAGTACTTC. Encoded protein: CASSYGSVQETQYF.

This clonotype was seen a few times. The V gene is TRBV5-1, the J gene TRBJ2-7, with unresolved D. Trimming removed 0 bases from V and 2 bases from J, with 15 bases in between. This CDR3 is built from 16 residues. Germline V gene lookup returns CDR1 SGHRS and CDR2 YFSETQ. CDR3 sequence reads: CASSLGAARSPYEQYF. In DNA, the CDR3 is TGCGCCAGCAGCTTGGGCGCAGCTCGATCCCCCTACGAGCAGTACTTC.

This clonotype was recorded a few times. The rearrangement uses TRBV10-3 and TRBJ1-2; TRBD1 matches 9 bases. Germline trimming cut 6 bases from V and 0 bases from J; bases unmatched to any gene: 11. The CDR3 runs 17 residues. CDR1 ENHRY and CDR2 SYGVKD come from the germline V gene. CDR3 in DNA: TGTGCCATCAGGGAGGGGGCCGGGACAGGGCCTAACTATGGCTACACCTTC. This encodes CAIREGAGTGPNYGYTF.

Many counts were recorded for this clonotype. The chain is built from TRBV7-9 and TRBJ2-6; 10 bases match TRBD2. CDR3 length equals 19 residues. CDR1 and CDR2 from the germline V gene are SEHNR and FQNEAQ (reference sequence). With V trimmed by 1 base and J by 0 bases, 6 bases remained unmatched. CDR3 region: CASSLDSWTSGSGANVLTF. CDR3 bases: TGTGCCAGCAGCTTAGACTCCTGGACTAGCGGCTCTGGGGCCAACGTCCTGACTTTC.

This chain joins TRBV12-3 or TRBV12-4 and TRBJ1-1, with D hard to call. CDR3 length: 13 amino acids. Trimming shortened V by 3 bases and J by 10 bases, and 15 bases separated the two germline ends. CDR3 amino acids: CASSLSYPPPAFF. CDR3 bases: TGTGCCAGCAGTTTGTCCTATCCCCCCCCAGCTTTCTTT.

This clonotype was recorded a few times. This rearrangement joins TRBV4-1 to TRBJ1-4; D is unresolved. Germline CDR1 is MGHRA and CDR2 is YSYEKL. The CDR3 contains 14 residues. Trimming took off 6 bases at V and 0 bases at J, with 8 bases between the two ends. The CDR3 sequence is CASRRLPTNEKLFF. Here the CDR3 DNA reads TGCGCCAGCAGGAGACTGCCAACTAATGAAAAACTGTTTTTT.